This passage covers 32 T cell receptor beta chains from one sample sequenced in a study of CD8 T cell repertoires and HIV-1 epitope variants. Assay used: immunoSEQ multiplex PCR; TCRdb lists only in-frame clones, some missing. This table has under 100,000 clones, 60% to 80% appearing once. The sequenced sample consisted of uncultured baseline CD8+ T cells from peripheral blood mononuclear cells (PBMCs). These receptors were taken from a male donor with HIV.

The chain couples TRBV5-1 to TRBJ2-7; no definite D call. Germline CDR1 SGHRS, CDR2 YFSETQ. The CDR3 is made up of 14 amino acids. Between the trimmed V and J ends, which lost 2 bases and 0 bases, there was a span of 9 bases. The CDR3 is CASSFDRASYEQYF. For the CDR3, the DNA is TGCGCCAGCAGCTTCGACCGGGCCTCCTACGAGCAGTACTTC.

V usage is TRBV7-8 and J usage is TRBJ2-7, with D possibly matching TRBD1 (5 bases). Germline CDR1 SGHVS, CDR2 FQNEAQ. Trimming took 3 bases from V and 4 from J, leaving 10 bases between them. CDR3 length: 13 amino acids. Here the CDR3 reads CASSFGREYEQYF. As DNA, the CDR3 is TGTGCCAGCAGCTTCGGCAGGGAATACGAGCAGTACTTC.

V gene TRBV9 combines with J gene TRBJ2-1, with D perhaps TRBD2 (5 bases). The V end was cut by 0 bases, the J end by 0 bases, with 19 bases between. CDR1 is SGDLS and CDR2 is YYNGEE in the germline V gene. This CDR3 contains 19 residues. CDR3: CASSVATAVTGLSYNEQFF. CDR3 nucleotide sequence: TGTGCCAGCAGCGTAGCTACAGCGGTGACGGGCCTCTCCTACAATGAGCAGTTCTTC.

The J gene is TRBJ2-2, the V gene TRBV7-2; 8 bases align to TRBD1. The CDR3 sequence is 15 residues long. J lost 0 bases, V lost 6 bases, and 3 bases had no gene match. Germline V gene data show CDR1 as SGHTA and CDR2 as FQGNSA. The CDR3 sequence is CASRPDRANTGELFF. CDR3 in DNA: TGTGCCAGCAGACCGGACAGGGCGAACACCGGGGAGCTGTTTTTT. Full variable domain (rest looked up from reference TRBV7-2 and TRBJ2-2): GAGVSQSPSNKVTEKGKDVELRCDPISGHTALYWYRQSLGQGLEFLIYFQGNSAPDKSGLPSDRFSAERTGGSVSTLTIQRTQQEDSAVYLCASRPDRANTGELFFGEGSRLTVL.

The chain has TRBV6-5 and TRBJ1-4, with 11 bases aligning to TRBD1. J gave up 7 bases and V 6 bases, and 1 base lay outside the gene matches. The germline CDR1 and CDR2 sequences are MNHEY and SVGAGI. This CDR3 is 13 amino acids long. This CDR3 is CASRDRGLEKLFF. The CDR3 bases are TGTGCCAGCAGGGACAGGGGGCTTGAAAAACTGTTTTTT.

This chain connects TRBV6-6 to TRBJ1-2; D might be TRBD1 (5 bases). Trimming stripped 4 bases from V and 4 bases from J, with 13 bases between. In germline, CDR1 is MNHNY, CDR2 SVGAGI (reference sequence). The CDR3 has 14 residues. DNA of the CDR3: TGTGCCAGCAGTTCGTCCGGGACCGGCTATGGCTACACCTTC. Its translation is CASSSSGTGYGYTF.

Remarks on this clone: A junction end diverges from the germline sequence, so it may reflect a read error. The J gene is TRBJ2-3, the V gene TRBV27, with a possible D match to TRBD1 (7 bases). Germline CDR1 and CDR2: MNHEY and SMNVEV (reference sequence). This CDR3 is built from 12 residues. The CDR3 coding sequence is TGTGCCTGCAGGGGGGGCACAGATACGCAGTATTTT. Its protein product is CACRGGTDTQYF.

This chain uses TRBV14 with TRBJ2-5; 15 bases match TRBD2. Germline values: CDR1 SGHDN, CDR2 FVKESK. Trimming removed 4 bases from V and 0 bases from J; junction bases left unmatched: 6. CDR3 length: 18 residues. CDR3 sequence (DNA): TGTGCCAGCAGCCCGGGACTAGCGGGAGGACCCGACCAAGAGACCCAGTACTTC. It translates to CASSPGLAGGPDQETQYF.

For the CDR3, the DNA is TGTGCCAGCAGACGCGGTAGTAGAGCTTTCTTT. Translation gives CASRRGSRAFF. The chain uses TRBV28 and TRBJ1-1; D not resolved. The CDR3 covers 11 residues. Trimming took 6 bases from V and 10 from J, leaving 12 bases between them. CDR1 is MDHEN, CDR2 SYDVKM, per germline.

The chain joins TRBV6-5 to TRBJ2-3; no clear D gene. This CDR3 comprises 14 residues. Germline CDR1 MNHEY, CDR2 SVGAGI. Trimming took 2 bases from V and 3 from J, leaving 9 bases between them. The CDR3 spells CASSYGVTTDTQYF. The DNA for the CDR3 is TGTGCCAGCAGTTACGGGGTAACGACAGATACGCAGTATTTT.

The chain combines TRBV25-1 with TRBJ1-4; 7 bases fit TRBD1. CDR1 is MGHDK, CDR2 SYGVNS, per germline. The CDR3 has 15 residues. Trimming cost V 4 bases and J 2 bases; bases outside gene matches: 4. The CDR3 nucleotides read TGTGCCAGCAGTGCACAGGGGAGGACTAATGAAAAACTGTTTTTT. Protein product: CASSAQGRTNEKLFF.

The rearrangement joins TRBV13 to TRBJ2-3, with TRBD1 matching over 7 bases. The CDR3 spans 12 residues. V dropped 5 bases and J dropped 9; count of bases not matched to a gene: 5. Looked up from germline, CDR1 is PRHDT and CDR2 is FYEKMQ (reference sequence). The CDR3 spells CASSIPRGTQYF. In DNA, the CDR3 is TGTGCCAGCAGCATACCCAGGGGGACGCAGTATTTT.

The chain is built from TRBV5-6 and TRBJ1-2; D call uncertain. This CDR3 region has 13 residues. Trimming removed 0 bases from V and 1 base from J, with 4 bases in between. The V gene's germline CDR1 is SGHDT and CDR2 YYEEEE. The CDR3 DNA reads as TGTGCCAGCAGCTTGGGCAGTAACTATGGCTACACCTTC. Translating gives CASSLGSNYGYTF.

This clone was counted once. J is TRBJ1-6 and V is TRBV4-3; D ambiguous. The V end lost 1 base, the J end lost 10 bases, and 11 bases lay between the germline ends. This CDR3 has 14 residues. CDR1 LGHNA and CDR2 YSLEER come from the germline V gene. CDR3 region: CASSQGEGGSPLHF. For the CDR3, the DNA is TGCGCCAGCAGCCAAGGGGAGGGTGGCTCACCCCTCCACTTT.

The chain is built from TRBV9 and TRBJ2-5; a weak D match, TRBD2 (6 bases). Germline V lookup: CDR1 SGDLS, CDR2 YYNGEE. Trimming stripped 4 bases from V and 2 bases from J, with 12 bases between. The CDR3 has 14 amino acids. CDR3 protein: CASSTRDWQETQYF. As DNA, the CDR3 is TGTGCCAGCAGCACCCGGGACTGGCAAGAGACCCAGTACTTC.

The chain employs TRBV6-5 and TRBJ2-2; TRBD2 is a possible D gene (6 bases). Trimming took 4 bases from V and 7 from J, leaving 16 bases between them. The CDR3 runs 15 residues. In germline, CDR1 is MNHEY, CDR2 SVGAGI. CDR3 coding DNA: TGTGCCAGCAGTTCCGGGACTGCGCAATTCGGGGAGCTGTTTTTT. Translated: CASSSGTAQFGELFF.

The V call is TRBV2, the J call TRBJ2-7; possible D gene TRBD2, 5 bases. This CDR3 comprises 10 residues. V was trimmed by 5 bases and J by 9 bases, leaving 8 bases between them. Germline V gene lookup returns CDR1 SNHLY and CDR2 FYNNEI. CDR3 coding DNA: TGTGCCAGCAGTTCGGCGGGGCAGTACTTC. It is translated as CASSSAGQYF.

This chain joins TRBV2 and TRBJ1-5, with a weak D call TRBD1 (5 bases). CDR3 length: 14 amino acids. Germline lookup yields CDR1 SNHLY and CDR2 FYNNEI. V lost 1 base and J lost 1, with 5 bases in between. This chain's CDR3 is CASSEGGSNQPQHF. CDR3 in DNA: TGTGCCAGCAGTGAAGGGGGCAGCAATCAGCCCCAGCATTTT.

V and J are TRBV28 and TRBJ1-1; D is perhaps TRBD1 (6 bases). Looked up from germline, CDR1 is MDHEN and CDR2 is SYDVKM. Trimming took 6 bases from V and 0 from J, leaving 11 bases between them. This CDR3 has 14 residues. The CDR3 region is CASRETGMNTEAFF. Here the CDR3 DNA reads TGTGCCAGCAGAGAGACAGGAATGAACACTGAAGCTTTCTTT.

The chain has TRBV10-3 and TRBJ2-2; TRBD1 aligns across 10 bases. The CDR3 sequence is 15 residues long. Germline values: CDR1 ENHRY, CDR2 SYGVKD. V was clipped by 5 bases and J by 4 bases; unmatched bases: 4. The CDR3 region is CAISWTGGGTGELFF. CDR3 coding DNA: TGTGCCATCAGTTGGACAGGGGGTGGCACCGGGGAGCTGTTTTTT.

The chain recombines TRBV30 with TRBJ2-5; 15 bases map to TRBD2. The germline CDR1 and CDR2 sequences are GTSNPN and SVGIG (reference sequence). The CDR3 spans 16 residues. After removal of 3 bases from V and 5 bases from J, the junction contained 7 bases not matched to a gene. CDR3 in amino acids: CAWSAGLAGGPETQYF. The CDR3 DNA reads as TGTGCCTGGAGCGCAGGACTAGCGGGGGGGCCGGAGACCCAGTACTTC.

The chain couples TRBV2 to TRBJ1-5; D gene ambiguous. This CDR3 contains 13 residues. CDR1 SNHLY and CDR2 FYNNEI come from the germline V gene. V was shortened by 1 base and J by 7 bases, with 8 bases between the two germline ends. CDR3: CASSEGRTQPQHF. DNA for the CDR3: TGTGCCAGCAGTGAAGGTAGGACCCAGCCCCAGCATTTT.

The chain is built from TRBV7-1 and TRBJ2-3, with 8 bases lining up with TRBD1. TRBV7-1 is an ORF, with its function uncertain. The CDR3 length is 15 residues. V gave up 5 bases and J gave up 2 bases; unmatched junction bases: 6. CDR3 sequence: CASSPGQGNTDTQYF. CDR3 nucleotides: TGTGCCAGCAGCCCAGGACAGGGCAACACAGATACGCAGTATTTT.

The rearrangement joins TRBV28 to TRBJ1-5; 8 bases line up with TRBD1. This CDR3 is 14 amino acids long. The germline CDR1 and CDR2 sequences are MDHEN and SYDVKM. V was clipped by 6 bases and J by 5 bases; unmatched bases: 6. CDR3 nucleotides: TGTGCCAGCAGCAGATCACAGGGGGATCAGCCCCAGCATTTT. As protein: CASSRSQGDQPQHF.

The rearrangement links TRBV7-3 to TRBJ2-4, with 7 positions matching TRBD1. The V segment lost 1 base and the J segment 6 bases; nucleotides outside the gene matches: 0. The CDR3 sequence is 13 residues long. CDR1 and CDR2 (germline): SGHTA, FQGTGA. CDR3 loop: CASSLNRGNIQYF. The CDR3 DNA follows: TGTGCCAGCAGCTTAAACAGGGGAAACATTCAGTACTTC.

The chain combines TRBV5-6 with TRBJ2-7; D tentatively reads TRBD1 or TRBD2 (5 bases each). Germline CDR1 is SGHDT and CDR2 is YYEEEE. The germline V and J ends were trimmed by 4 bases and 4 bases, with 12 bases remaining between them. The CDR3 loop spans 13 amino acids. The CDR3 here is CASSVDRGYEQYF. The CDR3 DNA is TGTGCCAGCAGCGTCGACAGAGGGTACGAGCAGTACTTC.

A single count supports this clone. The J gene is TRBJ2-1, the V gene TRBV7-2, with D unclear. CDR3 length: 10 residues. Deletions cut 5 bases from V and 12 bases from J, with 8 bases between. Germline values: CDR1 SGHTA, CDR2 FQGNSA. Written as DNA, the CDR3 is TGTGCCAGCAGCCCCTGTGGGCAGTTCTTC. Translating gives CASSPCGQFF.

This clone showed up just a few times. The junction departs from the called germline gene at one end, perhaps through a read error. The genes are TRBV6-1 and TRBJ2-7; either TRBD1 or TRBD2 may supply D (6 bases each). Germline V lookup: CDR1 MNHNS, CDR2 SASEGT. The CDR3 totals 13 residues. CDR3 residues: CASSEALVTGRNF. In DNA, the CDR3 is TGTGCCAGCAGTGAAGCGCTAGTCACAGGGAGGAACTTC.

The chain recombines TRBV7-7 with TRBJ2-1, with D perhaps TRBD1 (5 bases). Germline CDR1 SSHAT, CDR2 FNYEAQ (reference sequence). CDR3 length: 13 amino acids. The ends were cut back, 0 bases at V and 8 bases at J, with 8 bases in the middle. The CDR3 loop reads CASSLALRDEQFF. For the CDR3, the DNA is TGTGCCAGCAGCTTAGCGCTCAGGGATGAGCAGTTCTTC.

The chain uses TRBV5-1 and TRBJ1-1, with a possible D match to TRBD1 (6 bases). Germline V CDR1 and CDR2: SGHRS, YFSETQ. Trimming cost V 4 bases and J 4 bases, with 17 bases left between them. The CDR3 runs 15 residues. CDR3 sequence reads: CASSLDGGGITEAFF. In nucleotides, the CDR3 is TGCGCCAGCAGCCTGGACGGGGGCGGGATCACTGAAGCTTTCTTT.

Ten or more counts support this clone. One end of the junction is discordant with germline, which a read error may explain. The chain has TRBV19 and TRBJ2-7, with 11 bases fitting TRBD1. Germline CDR1 and CDR2: LNHDA and SQIVND (reference sequence). The CDR3 sequence is 15 residues long. In nucleotides, the CDR3 is TGTGCCAGTAGTCAAACCGGGACAGGGGGAACTAGACCGTCCTTC. This translates into CASSQTGTGGTRPSF.

The chain has TRBV28 and TRBJ1-6; D unclear. Germline CDR1 is MDHEN and CDR2 is SYDVKM. V was cut by 6 bases and J by 0 bases, with 12 bases left in between. CDR3 length: 16 amino acids. The CDR3 reads CASRSLEGSYNSPLHF. The CDR3 DNA follows: TGTGCCAGCAGGAGCTTGGAGGGCTCCTATAATTCACCCCTCCACTTT.